This record concerns one T cell receptor (beta chain) sequence. The junction had 5 bases not matched to a gene; V was cut back by 0 bases and J by 3 bases. From germline, CDR1 is SGHNT and CDR2 YYREEE (reference sequence). This CDR3 comprises 16 residues. Profiling relied on immunoSEQ multiplex PCR, and the TCRdb table lists in-frame clones only, not all of them. The table records 250,000 to 350,000 clones, approximately 90% of them present only once. The data were taken from a study of blood T cell repertoires in COVID-19. Turning to the study itself: The analysed material was cDNA or gDNA that came from T cells, B-cell-depleted T cells, or PBMCs.

The chain links TRBV5-4 to TRBJ2-5, with TRBD2 matching over 10 bases. Sequences were obtained from peripheral blood. The clonotype was recovered from a woman under 40 who had recovered from COVID-19. In DNA, the CDR3 is TGTGCCAGCAGCTTGGCCGGGACTAGCGTTAAAGAGACCCAGTACTTC. It translates to CASSLAGTSVKETQYF.